This T cell receptor (beta chain) was documented in a study of blood T cell repertoires in COVID-19. TCRdb's table, derived via immunoSEQ multiplex PCR, lists solely in-frame clones and lacks some. Of around 160,000 clones detected, 80% appear once; the ten largest clones hold 10% to 15%. Looked up from germline, CDR1 is SGHDT and CDR2 is YYEEEE. V lost 0 bases and J lost 2, with 11 bases in between. The CDR3 sequence is 15 residues long. This TCR derives from a man between 60 and 70 years old with active or convalescent COVID-19. The material sequenced was peripheral blood. The chain has TRBV5-6 and TRBJ1-1; D gene unclear. CDR3 bases: TGTGCCAGCAGCTTGGAGCTCACCTCCAACACTGAAGCTTTCTTT. The encoded protein is CASSLELTSNTEAFF. Using reference TRBV5-6 and TRBJ1-1 for the parts outside the CDR3, the full variable domain is DAGVTQSPTHLIKTRGQQVTLRCSPKSGHDTVSWYQQALGQGPQFIFQYYEEEERQRGNFPDRFSGHQFPNYSSELNVNALLLGDSALYLCASSLELTSNTEAFFGQGTRLTVV.